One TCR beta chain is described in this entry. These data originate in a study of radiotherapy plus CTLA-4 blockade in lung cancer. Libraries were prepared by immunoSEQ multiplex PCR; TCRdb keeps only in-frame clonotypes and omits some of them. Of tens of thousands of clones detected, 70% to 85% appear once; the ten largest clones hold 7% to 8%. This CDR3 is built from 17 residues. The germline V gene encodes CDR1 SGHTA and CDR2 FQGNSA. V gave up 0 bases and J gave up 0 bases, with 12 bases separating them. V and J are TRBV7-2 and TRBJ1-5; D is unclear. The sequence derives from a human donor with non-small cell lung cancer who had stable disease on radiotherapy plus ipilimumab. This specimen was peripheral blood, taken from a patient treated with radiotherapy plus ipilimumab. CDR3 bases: TGTGCCAGCAGCTTAGCTCCCGGTGGTTATAGCAATCAGCCCCAGCATTTT. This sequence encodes CASSLAPGGYSNQPQHF. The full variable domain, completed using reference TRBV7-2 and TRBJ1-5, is GAGVSQSPSNKVTEKGKDVELRCDPISGHTALYWYRQSLGQGLEFLIYFQGNSAPDKSGLPSDRFSAERTGGSVSTLTIQRTQQEDSAVYLCASSLAPGGYSNQPQHFGDGTRLSIL.